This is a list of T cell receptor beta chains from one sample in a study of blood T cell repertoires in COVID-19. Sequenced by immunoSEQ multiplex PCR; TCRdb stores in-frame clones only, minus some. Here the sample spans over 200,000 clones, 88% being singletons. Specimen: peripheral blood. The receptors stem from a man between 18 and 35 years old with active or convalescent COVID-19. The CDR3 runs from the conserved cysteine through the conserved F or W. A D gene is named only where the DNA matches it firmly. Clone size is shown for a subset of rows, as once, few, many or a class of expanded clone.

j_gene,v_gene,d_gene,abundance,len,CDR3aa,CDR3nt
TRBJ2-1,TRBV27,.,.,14,CASSFVREDNEQFF,TGTGCCAGCAGTTTTGTCAGGGAGGACAATGAGCAGTTCTTC
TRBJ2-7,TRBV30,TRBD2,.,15,CAWSKSAGAAYEQYF,TGTGCCTGGAGTAAGTCGGCGGGAGCCGCGTACGAGCAGTACTTC
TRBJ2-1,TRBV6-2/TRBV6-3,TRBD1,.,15,CASSPGQGIHNEQFF,TGTGCCAGCAGTCCCGGACAGGGAATACACAATGAGCAGTTCTTC
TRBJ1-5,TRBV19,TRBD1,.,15,CASRAGTGGSKSQHF,TGTGCCAGTAGGGCCGGGACAGGGGGAAGTAAGTCCCAGCATTTT
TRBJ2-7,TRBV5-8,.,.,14,CASSFFEPIYEQYF,TGTGCCAGCAGCTTTTTTGAGCCCATCTACGAGCAGTACTTC
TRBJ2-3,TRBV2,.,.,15,CASRATSGWTDTQYF,TGTGCCAGCAGGGCCACTTCGGGGTGGACAGATACGCAGTATTTT
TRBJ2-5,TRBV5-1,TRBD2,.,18,CASSLTVRLASPQETQYF,TGCGCCAGCAGCTTGACGGTTCGACTAGCAAGTCCCCAAGAGACCCAGTACTTC
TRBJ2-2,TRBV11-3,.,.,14,CASSWQGSTGELFF,TGTGCCAGCAGCTGGCAGGGGAGCACCGGGGAGCTGTTTTTT
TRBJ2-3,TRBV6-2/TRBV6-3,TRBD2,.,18,CASSYSWTTSGRLDTQYF,TGTGCCAGCAGTTACTCGTGGACGACTAGCGGGAGATTAGATACGCAGTATTTT
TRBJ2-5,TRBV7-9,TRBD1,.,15,CASSHRTGRVETQYF,TGTGCCAGCAGCCACCGGACAGGGAGAGTCGAGACCCAGTACTTC
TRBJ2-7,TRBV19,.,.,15,CASSWGSAGSYEQYF,TGTGCCAGTAGTTGGGGCAGCGCTGGGTCCTACGAGCAGTACTTC
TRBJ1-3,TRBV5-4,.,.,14,CASSSTGSGNTIYF,TGTGCCAGCAGCTCGACAGGATCTGGAAACACCATATATTTT
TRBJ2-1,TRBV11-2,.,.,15,CASSLVVTRGDEQFF,TGTGCCAGCAGCTTAGTTGTGACTAGAGGCGATGAGCAGTTCTTC
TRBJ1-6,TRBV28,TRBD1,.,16,CASSLQGQYYNSPLHF,TGTGCCAGCAGTTTACAGGGACAGTACTATAATTCACCCCTCCACTTT
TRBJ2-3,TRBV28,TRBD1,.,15,CASSLGTGGTDTQYF,TGTGCCAGCAGTTTAGGGACAGGGGGTACAGATACGCAGTATTTT
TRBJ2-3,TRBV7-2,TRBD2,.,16,CASSQLAGAGTDTQYF,TGTGCCAGCAGCCAATTAGCGGGAGCAGGGACAGATACGCAGTATTTT
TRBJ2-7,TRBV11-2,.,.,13,CASSLDRLHEQYF,TGTGCCAGCAGCTTAGATCGACTCCACGAGCAGTACTTC
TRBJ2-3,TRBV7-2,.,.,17,CASSLGLGTGRTDTQYF,TGTGCCAGCAGCTTAGGGTTAGGCACAGGGCGGACAGATACGCAGTATTTT
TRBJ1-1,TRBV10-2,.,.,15,CASSEPGGLGTEAFF,TGCGCCAGCAGTGAGCCCGGGGGTTTAGGAACTGAAGCTTTCTTT
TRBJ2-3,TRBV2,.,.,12,CASSLRGDTQYF,TGTGCCAGCAGCTTAAGGGGGGATACGCAGTATTTT
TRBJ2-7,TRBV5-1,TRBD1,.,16,CASSLAMGQATYEQYF,TGCGCCAGCAGCTTGGCAATGGGACAGGCAACCTACGAGCAGTACTTC
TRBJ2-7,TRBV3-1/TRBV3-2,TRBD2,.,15,CASSQPAGGFYEQYF,TGTGCCAGCAGCCAACCAGCGGGAGGATTCTACGAGCAGTACTTC
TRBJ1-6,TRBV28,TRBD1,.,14,CASRVGQGFSPLHF,TGTGCCAGCAGAGTGGGACAGGGTTTTTCACCCCTCCACTTT
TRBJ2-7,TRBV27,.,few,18,CASSLSFRFSGTTYEQYF,TGTGCCAGCAGTTTATCTTTTCGGTTTTCTGGTACGACCTACGAGCAGTACTTC
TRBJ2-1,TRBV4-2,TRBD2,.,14,CASSGTSGNNEQFF,TGTGCCAGCAGCGGGACTAGCGGGAACAATGAGCAGTTCTTC
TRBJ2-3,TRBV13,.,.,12,CASSRTGDTQYF,TGTGCCAGCAGCCGAACAGGGGATACGCAGTATTTT
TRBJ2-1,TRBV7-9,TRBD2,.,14,CASSPKRERDEQFF,TGTGCCAGCAGCCCCAAGCGGGAGCGCGATGAGCAGTTCTTC
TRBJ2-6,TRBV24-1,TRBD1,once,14,CATQGAAGANVLTF,TGTGCCACCCAGGGGGCTGCTGGGGCCAACGTCCTGACTTTC
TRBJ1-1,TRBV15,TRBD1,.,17,CATSRDRRQGKKTEAFF,TGTGCCACCAGCAGAGATAGAAGACAGGGGAAGAAAACTGAAGCTTTCTTT
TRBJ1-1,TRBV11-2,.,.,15,CASSLGTGRNTEAFF,TGTGCCAGCAGCTTAGGCACAGGGCGGAACACTGAAGCTTTCTTT
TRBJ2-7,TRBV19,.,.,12,CASSPRTGSQYF,TGTGCCAGTAGTCCCCGAACGGGTTCTCAGTACTTC
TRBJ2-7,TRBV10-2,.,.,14,CASSASGWAYEQYF,TGCGCCAGCAGTGCAAGCGGGTGGGCCTACGAGCAGTACTTC
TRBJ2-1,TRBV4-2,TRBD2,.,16,CASSQSVAGVGNEQFF,TGTGCCAGCAGCCAGTCGGTAGCGGGAGTTGGCAATGAGCAGTTCTTC
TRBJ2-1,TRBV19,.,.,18,CASSISRRIVSSYNEQFF,TGTGCCAGTAGTATATCTAGACGAATAGTGAGCTCCTACAATGAGCAGTTCTTC
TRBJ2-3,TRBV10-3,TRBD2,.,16,CAISSGTSGDTDTQYF,TGTGCCATCAGCTCCGGGACTAGCGGCGACACAGATACGCAGTATTTT
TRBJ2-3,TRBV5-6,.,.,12,CASSLLQSFTYF,TGTGCCAGCAGCTTATTACAGAGCTTCACGTATTTT
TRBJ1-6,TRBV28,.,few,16,CASSLWTDSYNSPLHF,TGTGCCAGCAGTTTATGGACAGACTCCTATAATTCACCCCTCCACTTT
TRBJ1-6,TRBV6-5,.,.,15,CASSYPGGHNSPLHF,TGTGCCAGCAGTTACCCCGGGGGGCATAATTCACCCCTCCACTTT
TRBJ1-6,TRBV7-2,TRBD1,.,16,CASSLDSGQGRSPLHF,TGTGCCAGCAGCTTAGACTCGGGACAGGGTCGTTCACCCCTCCACTTT
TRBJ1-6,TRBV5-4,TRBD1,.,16,CASSHGGQGARSPLHF,TGTGCCAGCAGCCATGGGGGACAGGGGGCTCGTTCACCCCTCCACTTT
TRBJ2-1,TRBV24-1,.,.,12,CATSGTGGSPIF,TGTGCCACCAGTGGAACTGGCGGCTCGCCGATCTTC
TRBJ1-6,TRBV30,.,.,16,CAWSVLKGHHPSPLHF,TGTGCCTGGAGTGTACTTAAGGGACACCACCCTTCACCCCTCCACTTT
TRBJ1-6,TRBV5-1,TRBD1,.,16,CASSRFRDSSNSPLHF,TGCGCCAGCAGCCGATTCCGGGACAGCTCAAATTCACCCCTCCACTTT
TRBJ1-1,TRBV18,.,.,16,CASSPQTGGMNTEAFF,TGTGCCAGCTCACCACAAACGGGTGGTATGAACACTGAAGCTTTCTTT
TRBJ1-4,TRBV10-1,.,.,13,CASSAGFREKLFF,TGCGCCAGCAGTGCGGGTTTCCGTGAAAAACTGTTTTTT
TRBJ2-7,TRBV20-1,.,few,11,CSPTAGPEQYF,TGCAGTCCTACGGCAGGGCCCGAGCAGTACTTC
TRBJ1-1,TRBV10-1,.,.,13,CASNGGRDTEAFF,TGCGCCAGCAACGGAGGTCGGGACACTGAAGCTTTCTTT
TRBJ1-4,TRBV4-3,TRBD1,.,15,CASSQDRQGREKLFF,TGCGCCAGCAGCCAAGATCGACAGGGCCGAGAAAAACTGTTTTTT
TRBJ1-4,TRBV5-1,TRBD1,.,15,CASSLQGAMNEKLFF,TGCGCCAGCAGCTTACAGGGGGCGATGAATGAAAAACTGTTTTTT
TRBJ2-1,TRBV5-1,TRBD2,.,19,CASSSLGLAAGTPYNEQFF,TGCGCCAGCAGCTCCCTCGGACTAGCCGCGGGGACACCCTACAATGAGCAGTTCTTC
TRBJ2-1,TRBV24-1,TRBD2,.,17,CATSDATSGASYNEQFF,TGTGCCACCAGCGACGCGACTAGCGGGGCCTCCTACAATGAGCAGTTCTTC
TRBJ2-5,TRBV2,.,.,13,CASNDDRLETQYF,TGTGCCAGCAATGATGACAGGCTTGAGACCCAGTACTTC
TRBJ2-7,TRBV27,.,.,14,CASSLRREGNEQYF,TGTGCCAGCAGTTTGCGGCGGGAAGGGAACGAGCAGTACTTC
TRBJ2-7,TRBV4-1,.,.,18,CASSQESPAEGLSYEQYF,TGCGCCAGCAGCCAAGAATCCCCGGCGGAGGGCCTATCCTACGAGCAGTACTTC